The 17 T cell receptor beta chains below come from one sample, sequenced in a study of vaccination and CD4 T cells after COVID-19. TCRdb used MiXCR to reprocess the PCR reads, holding one entry per CDR3 protein. The sample lists about 14,000 distinct CDR3 sequences, approximately 69% occurring once. Material: CD4+ T cells from blood, obtained after SARS-CoV-2 vaccination. All receptors derive from a human donor who had recovered from COVID-19.

The V call is TRBV15, the J call TRBJ2-7; D gene unclear. The V gene lost 0 bases and the J gene lost 0 bases, with 6 bases spanning the gap. The CDR3 is 14 amino acids. The germline gives CDR1 LNHNV, CDR2 YYDKDF (reference sequence). The CDR3 DNA sequence: TGTGCCACCAGCAGAGATTTGCTCTCCTACGAGCAGTACTTC. As protein: CATSRDLLSYEQYF.

The rearrangement uses TRBV20-1 and TRBJ2-7; 7 bases fit TRBD2. This CDR3 spans 14 amino acids. Germline trimming cut 3 bases from V and 4 bases from J; bases unmatched to any gene: 9. CDR1 DFQATT and CDR2 SNEGSKA come from the germline V gene (reference sequence). CDR3 amino acids: CSARNGLVGYEQYF. The CDR3 coding sequence is TGCAGTGCTAGGAATGGACTAGTGGGTTACGAGCAGTACTTC.

The rearrangement joins TRBV4-3 to TRBJ1-5; unclear D gene. The CDR3 loop spans 13 amino acids. Germline V CDR1 and CDR2: LGHNA, YSLEER. The V and J ends lost 2 bases and 6 bases respectively, with 8 bases between them. In DNA, the CDR3 is TGCGCCAGCAGCCAATCTACAGTTCAGCCCCAGCATTTT. Its protein is CASSQSTVQPQHF.

The chain combines TRBV20-1 with TRBJ1-2; tentative D call: TRBD1 (5 bases). Per the germline V gene, CDR1 is DFQATT and CDR2 is SNEGSKA (reference sequence). The CDR3 spans 9 residues. Trimming removed 5 bases at V and 13 bases at J, with 11 bases between. The CDR3, as DNA: TGCAGTGCTTTGAGGGGACGCACCTTC. Translated, it gives CSALRGRTF.

This clonotype was seen a few times. This sequence joins TRBV10-3 and TRBJ2-3, with 10 positions matching TRBD2. Germline values: CDR1 ENHRY, CDR2 SYGVKD. The CDR3 length is 14 residues. The J segment lost 3 bases and the V segment lost 5 bases, leaving 2 bases of the junction unmatched. CDR3 amino acids: CAISPGLATDTQYF. CDR3 coding DNA: TGTGCCATCAGTCCGGGACTAGCGACAGATACGCAGTATTTT.

The chain combines TRBV7-6 with TRBJ1-1; D remains unclear. Germline V gene data show CDR1 as SGHVS and CDR2 as FNYEAQ. V was trimmed by 6 bases and J by 1 base, leaving 6 bases between them. This CDR3 has 12 amino acids. CDR3: CASRNGNTEAFF. The DNA for the CDR3 is TGTGCCAGCAGAAATGGGAACACTGAAGCTTTCTTT.

The chain carries TRBV7-2 and TRBJ2-3; D is unclear. Germline V gives CDR1 SGHTA, CDR2 FQGNSA. This CDR3 contains 11 residues. Trimming took off 7 bases at V and 6 bases at J, with 8 bases between the two ends. The CDR3 here is CASTQMDTQYF. CDR3 sequence (DNA): TGTGCCAGCACCCAGATGGATACGCAGTATTTT.

Only one count was recorded for this clonotype. This chain joins TRBV19 and TRBJ1-5, with D possibly matching TRBD1 (5 bases). Germline V gene lookup returns CDR1 LNHDA and CDR2 SQIVND (reference sequence). V was cut by 3 bases and J by 0 bases, with 15 bases left in between. The CDR3 consists of 17 residues. CDR3 region: CASSISGGGDSNQPQHF. CDR3 DNA: TGTGCCAGTAGTATCTCGGGGGGAGGGGATAGCAATCAGCCCCAGCATTTT.

The V and J genes are TRBV7-8 and TRBJ2-5, with 8 positions matching TRBD2. Trimming cost V 1 base and J 6 bases; bases outside gene matches: 13. The CDR3 loop spans 17 amino acids. In germline, CDR1 is SGHVS, CDR2 FQNEAQ. This CDR3 reads CASSLGFIGRASKTQYF. As DNA, the CDR3 is TGTGCCAGCAGCTTAGGCTTTATCGGGAGGGCCTCTAAGACCCAGTACTTC.

The V gene is TRBV6-5, the J gene TRBJ1-1; D not certain. Per the germline V gene, CDR1 is MNHEY and CDR2 is SVGAGI. This CDR3 spans 12 amino acids. V was trimmed by 3 bases and J by 10 bases, leaving 12 bases between them. CDR3: CASSYPPRGAFF. CDR3 nucleotides: TGTGCCAGCAGTTATCCCCCCCGTGGAGCTTTCTTT.

The table lists this clonotype with a few counts. The V and J genes are TRBV7-2 and TRBJ1-2, with D possibly TRBD1 on 5 matching bases. CDR1 and CDR2 (germline): SGHTA, FQGNSA. CDR3 size: 13 residues. V lost 2 bases and J lost 8, with 12 bases in between. This chain's CDR3 is CASSLFMGLGYTF. The CDR3 DNA reads as TGTGCCAGCAGCTTATTCATGGGGCTAGGCTACACCTTC.

This clonotype was seen just once. V gene TRBV20-1 combines with J gene TRBJ2-2; D not resolved. CDR3 length: 16 residues. Germline CDR1 DFQATT, CDR2 SNEGSKA (reference sequence). V was shortened by 0 bases and J by 0 bases, with 11 bases between the two germline ends. The chain's CDR3 is CSARDLRAANTGELFF. As DNA, the CDR3 is TGCAGTGCTAGAGATCTCCGAGCAGCGAACACCGGGGAGCTGTTTTTT.

This chain uses TRBV20-1 with TRBJ2-3; D remains unclear. CDR3 size: 12 residues. V lost 4 bases to trimming and J lost 7 bases, with 12 bases between them. CDR1 and CDR2 (germline): DFQATT, SNEGSKA (reference sequence). The CDR3 sequence: CSATPPDHTQYF. CDR3 nucleotides: TGCAGTGCTACCCCACCGGATCATACGCAGTATTTT.

The J gene is TRBJ2-2, the V gene TRBV7-2, with 9 bases fitting TRBD2. CDR3 size: 15 residues. Per germline, CDR1 SGHTA and CDR2 FQGNSA. With V trimmed by 3 bases and J by 5 bases, 4 bases remained unmatched. CDR3 in DNA: TGTGCCAGCAGCTTTAGCGGGAGAGGAACCGGGGAGCTGTTTTTT. Amino acid sequence: CASSFSGRGTGELFF.

The chain employs TRBV19 and TRBJ2-7; TRBD2 agrees at 9 bases. The germline CDR1 and CDR2 sequences are LNHDA and SQIVND (reference sequence). V dropped 1 base and J dropped 3; count of bases not matched to a gene: 4. The CDR3 consists of 15 residues. The CDR3 nucleotides are TGTGCCAGTAGTATAGGAGCGGGAGGAATCTACGAGCAGTACTTC. Translated, it gives CASSIGAGGIYEQYF.

The rearrangement joins TRBV7-9 to TRBJ2-7; no firm D call. There are 14 residues in the CDR3. CDR1 and CDR2 (germline): SEHNR, FQNEAQ (reference sequence). Trimming removed 5 bases from V and 2 bases from J, with 13 bases in between. CDR3 in amino acids: CASSPRNAAYEQYF. In DNA, the CDR3 is TGTGCCAGCAGCCCACGTAACGCCGCCTACGAGCAGTACTTC.

V gene TRBV6-2 or TRBV6-3 combines with J gene TRBJ2-7; D ambiguous. Germline assignment: CDR1 MNHEY and CDR2 SVGEGT. This CDR3 comprises 12 residues. Trimming removed 4 bases from V and 5 bases from J, with 9 bases in between. CDR3 in DNA: TGTGCCAGCAGTTCTCCCGCGGACGAGCAGTACTTC. As protein: CASSSPADEQYF.